This T cell receptor beta chain was identified in a study of blood T cell repertoires in COVID-19. Study overall: Acute and convalescent COVID-19 specimens originated in the United States, Italy and Spain.

In the authors' methods: It was from reference gene primer amplification that nucleated cell counts were estimated. The method was immunoSEQ multiplex PCR; TCRdb's version includes in-frame clones alone and lacks a portion of them. The DNA was the basis for D and trimming; V, J and clone size are from that table. The sample carries over 350,000 clones, over 75% recorded once. The cohort comprised adults aged roughly 18 to 95 years residing in 24 US areas. Participant-reported clinical history was the basis for cohort assignment. This CDR3 contains 12 residues. Germline loops: CDR1 MNHEY, CDR2 SVGAGI. Trimming stripped 2 bases from V and 6 bases from J, with 5 bases between.

The sequence was obtained from a woman under 40 with acute COVID-19. The chain uses TRBV6-5 and TRBJ1-5; D not resolved. Sample: PBMCs or T cells enriched from blood (not recorded which). The CDR3 region is CASSYPGQPQHF. CDR3 DNA sequence: TGTGCCAGCAGTTACCCCGGTCAGCCCCAGCATTTT.